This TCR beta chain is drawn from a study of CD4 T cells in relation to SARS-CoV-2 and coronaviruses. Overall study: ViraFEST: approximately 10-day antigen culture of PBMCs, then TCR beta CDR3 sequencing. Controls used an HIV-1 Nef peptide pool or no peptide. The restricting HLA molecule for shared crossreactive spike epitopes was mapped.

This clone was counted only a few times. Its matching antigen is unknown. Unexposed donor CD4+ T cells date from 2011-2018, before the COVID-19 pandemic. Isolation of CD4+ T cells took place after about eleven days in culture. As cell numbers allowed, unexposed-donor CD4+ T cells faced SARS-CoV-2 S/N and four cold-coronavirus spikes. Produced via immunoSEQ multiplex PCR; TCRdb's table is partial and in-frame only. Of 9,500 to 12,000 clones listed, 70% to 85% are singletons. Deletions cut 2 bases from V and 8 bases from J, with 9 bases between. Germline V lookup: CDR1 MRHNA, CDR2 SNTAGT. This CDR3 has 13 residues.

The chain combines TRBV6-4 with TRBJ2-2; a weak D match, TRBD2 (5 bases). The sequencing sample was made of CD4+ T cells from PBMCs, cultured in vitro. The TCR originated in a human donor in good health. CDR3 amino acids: CASSDRTGGELFF. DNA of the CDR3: TGTGCCAGCAGTGACCGGACGGGGGGGGAGCTGTTTTTT.